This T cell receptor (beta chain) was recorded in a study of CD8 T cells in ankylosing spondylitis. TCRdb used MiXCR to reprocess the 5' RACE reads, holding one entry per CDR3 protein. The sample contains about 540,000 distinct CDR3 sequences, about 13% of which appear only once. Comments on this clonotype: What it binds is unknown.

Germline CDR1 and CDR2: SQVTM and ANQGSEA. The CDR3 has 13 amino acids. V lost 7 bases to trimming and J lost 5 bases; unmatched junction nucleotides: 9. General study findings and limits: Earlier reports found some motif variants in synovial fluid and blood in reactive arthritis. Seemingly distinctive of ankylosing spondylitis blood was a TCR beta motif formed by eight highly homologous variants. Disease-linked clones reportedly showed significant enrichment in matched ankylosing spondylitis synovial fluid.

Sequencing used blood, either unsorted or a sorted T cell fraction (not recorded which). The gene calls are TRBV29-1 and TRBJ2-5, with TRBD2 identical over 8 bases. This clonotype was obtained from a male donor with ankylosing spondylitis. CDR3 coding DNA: TGCAGCGAAGGGGCGGGAGGAGGTGAGACCCAGTACTTC. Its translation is CSEGAGGGETQYF.